These 32 T cell receptor beta chains originate from one sample sequenced in a study of blood T cell repertoires in COVID-19. Sequenced by immunoSEQ multiplex PCR; TCRdb stores in-frame clones only, minus some. This table holds over 150,000 clones, approximately 90% found once. The sample was peripheral blood. The source is a woman aged 55-69 years who had recovered from COVID-19.

The chain employs TRBV19 and TRBJ2-7; 11 positions match TRBD1. Germline V gene data show CDR1 as LNHDA and CDR2 as SQIVND (reference sequence). The V segment lost 5 bases and the J segment 0 bases; nucleotides outside the gene matches: 3. The CDR3 loop spans 15 amino acids. CDR3 coding DNA: TGTGCCAGTAGTGCCGGGACAGGGGGCTCCTACGAGCAGTACTTC. This translates into CASSAGTGGSYEQYF.

The chain recombines TRBV3-1 (or the pseudogene TRBV3-2) with TRBJ1-3; possible D gene TRBD1, 5 bases. The CDR3 runs to 15 residues. Germline CDR1 is LGHDT and CDR2 is YNNKEL (reference sequence). Trimming cost V 5 bases and J 0 bases, with 11 bases left between them. Here the CDR3 DNA reads TGTGCCAGCAGCTATGGGGCGATCTCTGGAAACACCATATATTTT. Its translation is CASSYGAISGNTIYF.

This chain uses TRBV2 with TRBJ2-5, with 9 bases that match TRBD2. V lost 2 bases and J lost 7; bases outside the gene matches: 2. The CDR3 runs 13 residues. Germline loops: CDR1 SNHLY, CDR2 FYNNEI. The CDR3, as DNA: TGTGCCAGCAGTGAACTAGCGGGGAGGACCCAGTACTTC. Protein product: CASSELAGRTQYF.

The rearrangement links TRBV4-1 to TRBJ2-1; D remains unclear. Trimming removed 1 base from V and 7 bases from J, with 11 bases in between. CDR1 MGHRA and CDR2 YSYEKL come from the germline V gene. The CDR3 spans 14 residues. The DNA of the CDR3 is TGCGCCAGCAGCCAAGGACCCTCCGGGAATGAGCAGTTCTTC. Translated, it gives CASSQGPSGNEQFF.

The chain is built from TRBV12-3 or TRBV12-4 and TRBJ1-1; unclear D gene. The CDR3 is 8 amino acids. Between the trimmed V and J ends, which lost 7 bases and 12 bases, there was a span of 6 bases. CDR3 nucleotide sequence: TGTGCCAGCACCCCTTCTTTCTTT. Its translation is CASTPSFF.

V gene TRBV28 combines with J gene TRBJ1-2; 7 bases are shared with TRBD1. CDR1 MDHEN and CDR2 SYDVKM come from the germline V gene. J was trimmed by 10 bases and V by 1 base; bases with no gene match: 9. This CDR3 has 14 amino acids. CDR3 nucleotide sequence: TGTGCCAGCAGTTTATCTGGGACAGTGCGCGACTACACCTTC. It yields the protein CASSLSGTVRDYTF.

This clone occurred a few times. One junction end disagrees with the germline gene, perhaps due to a read error. The V call is TRBV29-1, the J call TRBJ1-2; D perhaps matches TRBD1 (5 bases). Germline lookup yields CDR1 SQVTM and CDR2 ANQGSEA. The CDR3 is made up of 11 amino acids. The CDR3 nucleotides are TGCAGCGTTGAAGACCAGGACAACCTCGTCTTC. Protein product: CSVEDQDNLVF.

The chain carries TRBV4-2 and TRBJ2-3; no clear D. The CDR3 has 12 amino acids. Trimming removed 1 base at V and 7 bases at J, with 6 bases between. CDR1 and CDR2 from the germline V gene are LGHNA and YNFKEQ. This chain's CDR3 is CASSQGANTQYF. The CDR3 DNA reads TGTGCCAGCAGCCAAGGGGCGAATACGCAGTATTTT.

The chain uses TRBV24-1 and TRBJ1-2; D may be TRBD1 (6 bases). The CDR3 is 14 residues long. Trimming cost V 4 bases and J 0 bases, with 8 bases left between them. The germline V gene encodes CDR1 KGHDR and CDR2 SFDVKD. The CDR3 loop is CATSDRTANYGYTF. The CDR3 DNA reads TGTGCCACCAGTGACAGGACAGCTAACTATGGCTACACCTTC.

Concerning this clone: Within the sample, other DNA sequences also encode this same CDR3. The genes are TRBV18 and TRBJ1-6; 10 nucleotides agree with TRBD1. CDR3 length equals 15 residues. Germline trimming cut 3 bases from V and 8 bases from J; bases unmatched to any gene: 4. Germline loops: CDR1 KGHSH, CDR2 LQKENI. CDR3 coding DNA: TGTGCCAGCTCACCTCGGACAGGGGGTGATTCACCCCTCCACTTT. Translating gives CASSPRTGGDSPLHF.

V and J are TRBV19 and TRBJ2-3; possibly TRBD2 for D (6 bases). The germline V gene has CDR1 LNHDA and CDR2 SQIVND (reference sequence). The CDR3 contains 15 residues. Trimming cost V 3 bases and J 2 bases, with 12 bases left between them. The CDR3 protein is CASSIMAGITDTQYF. CDR3 DNA sequence: TGTGCCAGTAGTATTATGGCGGGGATCACAGATACGCAGTATTTT.

This rearrangement joins TRBV19 to TRBJ2-7; 7 bases line up with TRBD1. The trim removed 4 bases at V and 2 bases at J, leaving 11 bases unmatched. This CDR3 region has 16 residues. CDR1 and CDR2 from the germline V gene are LNHDA and SQIVND (reference sequence). The CDR3, as DNA: TGTGCCAGTAGTACAATTGCATTCCAGGGGGCCTACGAGCAGTACTTC. Translated: CASSTIAFQGAYEQYF.

The chain links TRBV18 to TRBJ2-1; 13 nucleotides align to TRBD2. Germline assignment: CDR1 KGHSH and CDR2 LQKENI. The CDR3 consists of 15 residues. With 3 bases clipped from V and 7 bases from J, the junction kept 3 bases outside the gene matches. The CDR3 sequence: CASSPGLAGVNEQFF. CDR3 sequence (DNA): TGTGCCAGCTCACCTGGACTAGCGGGGGTTAATGAGCAGTTCTTC.

The genes are TRBV7-9 and TRBJ2-5; 8 nucleotides agree with TRBD2. This CDR3 region has 17 residues. V dropped 1 base and J dropped 2; count of bases not matched to a gene: 9. The germline V gene has CDR1 SEHNR and CDR2 FQNEAQ (reference sequence). The CDR3 spells CASSLVSPGGYQETQYF. The CDR3 DNA sequence: TGTGCCAGCAGCTTAGTGAGCCCGGGAGGGTATCAAGAGACCCAGTACTTC.

This chain links TRBV3-1 (or the pseudogene TRBV3-2) with TRBJ1-1; tentatively, D is TRBD1 (6 bases). Trimming removed 0 bases at V and 8 bases at J, with 10 bases between. Germline V gene data show CDR1 as LGHDT and CDR2 as YNNKEL (reference sequence). The CDR3 covers 13 residues. CDR3 loop: CASSQEGGQEAFF. As DNA, the CDR3 is TGTGCCAGCAGCCAAGAGGGGGGGCAGGAAGCTTTCTTT.

The rearrangement joins TRBV12-3 or TRBV12-4 to TRBJ2-4; D remains ambiguous. The CDR3 length is 11 residues. Trimming took off 3 bases at V and 10 bases at J, with 7 bases between the two ends. The CDR3 coding sequence is TGTGCCAGCAGTTTTTTTACTATTCAGTACTTC. Its translation: CASSFFTIQYF.

The chain has TRBV11-2 and TRBJ2-1; TRBD2 might be the D (6 bases). Germline V gives CDR1 SGHAT, CDR2 FQNNGV. This CDR3 is 10 amino acids long. The germline V and J ends were trimmed by 8 bases and 10 bases, with 9 bases remaining between them. The CDR3 DNA sequence: TGTGCCAGCGGCGGGGCCGAGCAGTTCTTC. Amino acids: CASGGAEQFF. Full variable domain (missing parts from reference TRBV11-2 and TRBJ2-1): EAGVAQSPRYKIIEKRQSVAFWCNPISGHATLYWYQQILGQGPKLLIQFQNNGVVDDSQLPKDRFSAERLKGVDSTLKIQPAKLEDSAVYLCASGGAEQFFGPGTRLTVL.

This clone was seen once. J is TRBJ1-2 and V is TRBV7-9, with D possibly matching TRBD1 (5 bases). The germline V gene has CDR1 SEHNR and CDR2 FQNEAQ (reference sequence). The CDR3 loop spans 13 amino acids. V lost 4 bases and J 0 bases, leaving 6 bases between the germline ends. This CDR3 is CASSSTANYGYTF. CDR3 nucleotides: TGTGCCAGCAGCTCGACAGCTAACTATGGCTACACCTTC.

CDR3 amino acids: CASSEVKRSYEQYF. The CDR3 DNA reads TGTGCCAGCAGTGAAGTAAAACGGTCCTACGAGCAGTACTTC. The chain recombines TRBV6-1 with TRBJ2-7, with unresolved D. Germline V lookup: CDR1 MNHNS, CDR2 SASEGT. Trimming took off 1 base at V and 1 base at J, with 8 bases between the two ends. This CDR3 has 14 residues.

The chain recombines TRBV7-3 with TRBJ2-2; 8 bases align to TRBD1. Germline V gene sequence: CDR1 SGHTA, CDR2 FQGTGA. The CDR3 has 15 amino acids. J lost 7 bases, V lost 2 bases, and 6 bases had no gene match. CDR3 protein: CASSLGTGMGGELFF. CDR3 coding DNA: TGTGCCAGCAGCTTAGGGACAGGAATGGGCGGGGAGCTGTTTTTT. Full variable domain (rest looked up from reference TRBV7-3 and TRBJ2-2): GAGVSQTPSNKVTEKGKYVELRCDPISGHTALYWYRQSLGQGPEFLIYFQGTGAADDSGLPNDRFFAVRPEGSVSTLKIQRTERGDSAVYLCASSLGTGMGGELFFGEGSRLTVL.

This clone was seen more than once but under ten times. This chain links TRBV9 with TRBJ1-1; perhaps TRBD1 as D (5 bases). CDR1 is SGDLS and CDR2 is YYNGEE in the germline V gene. V was trimmed by 8 bases and J by 9 bases, leaving 20 bases between them. The CDR3 loop spans 13 amino acids. The CDR3 DNA sequence: TGTGCCAGTACCCCTGGGGGGGACTCAAAAGCTTTCTTT. Translated: CASTPGGDSKAFF.

This chain links TRBV19 with TRBJ2-2; possibly TRBD1 for D (6 bases). Germline CDR1 LNHDA, CDR2 SQIVND (reference sequence). V was clipped by 6 bases and J by 1 base, with 12 bases between them. This CDR3 comprises 15 residues. The CDR3 sequence: CASRADRLNTGELFF. The CDR3 DNA is TGTGCCAGTAGAGCCGACAGGCTGAACACCGGGGAGCTGTTTTTT. The full variable domain, with the rest looked up from reference TRBV19 and TRBJ2-2, is DGGITQSPKYLFRKEGQNVTLSCEQNLNHDAMYWYRQDPGQGLRLIYYSQIVNDFQKGDIAEGYSVSREKKESFPLTVTSAQKNPTAFYLCASRADRLNTGELFFGEGSRLTVL.

V and J are TRBV5-1 and TRBJ2-7; unclear D gene. From germline, CDR1 is SGHRS and CDR2 YFSETQ. Trimming removed 0 bases from V and 0 bases from J, with 7 bases in between. CDR3 size: 14 residues. The CDR3 DNA is TGCGCCAGCAGCTTGGTTCCTAGCTCCTACGAGCAGTACTTC. Translation gives CASSLVPSSYEQYF. The full variable domain, completed using reference TRBV5-1 and TRBJ2-7, is KAGVTQTPRYLIKTRGQQVTLSCSPISGHRSVSWYQQTPGQGLQFLFEYFSETQRNKGNFPGRFSGRQFSNSRSEMNVSTLELGDSALYLCASSLVPSSYEQYFGPGTRLTVT.

This chain connects TRBV3-1 (or the pseudogene TRBV3-2) to TRBJ2-1; TRBD2 matches 11 bases. With 2 bases clipped from V and 5 bases from J, the junction kept 5 bases outside the gene matches. Germline V CDR1 and CDR2: LGHDT, YNNKEL (reference sequence). This CDR3 contains 16 residues. The CDR3 DNA follows: TGTGCCAGCAGCCAATTAGCGGGGGGGCCGGACAATGAGCAGTTCTTC. This sequence encodes CASSQLAGGPDNEQFF.

A single count supports this clone. J is TRBJ2-6 and V is TRBV28; D gene uncertain. The CDR3 totals 18 residues. CDR1 MDHEN and CDR2 SYDVKM come from the germline V gene. V dropped 0 bases and J dropped 0 bases, with 12 bases sitting between them. CDR3 DNA: TGTGCCAGCAGTTTATGGTCCTCAAGCTACTCTGGGGCCAACGTCCTGACTTTC. Translated, it gives CASSLWSSSYSGANVLTF.

Details on this clone: This same CDR3 is encoded by further DNA sequences in the sample. The genes are TRBV19 and TRBJ2-5, with 7 bases that match TRBD2. This CDR3 comprises 14 residues. Per germline, CDR1 LNHDA and CDR2 SQIVND (reference sequence). The J segment lost 5 bases and the V segment lost 3 bases, leaving 6 bases of the junction unmatched. The CDR3 reads CASSITGGGETQYF. CDR3 DNA: TGTGCCAGTAGTATCACGGGGGGAGGGGAGACCCAGTACTTC.

The chain recombines TRBV6-1 with TRBJ1-4; no definite D call. CDR1 MNHNS and CDR2 SASEGT come from the germline V gene. This CDR3 is built from 14 residues. V shed 1 base and J shed 11 bases, with 14 bases lying between them. DNA for the CDR3: TGTGCCAGCAGTGAAGGGGGAGGTCGTTGGAAACTGTTTTTT. It translates to CASSEGGGRWKLFF.

The chain recombines TRBV5-4 with TRBJ2-7; D remains unclear. Looked up from germline, CDR1 is SGHNT and CDR2 is YYREEE (reference sequence). The CDR3 spans 13 residues. Between the trimmed V and J ends, which lost 4 bases and 1 base, there was a span of 9 bases. The CDR3: CASSRGDSYEQYF. For the CDR3, the DNA is TGTGCCAGCAGCCGAGGTGATTCCTACGAGCAGTACTTC.

The chain links TRBV5-1 to TRBJ1-2, with TRBD1 matching 9 bases. Per germline, CDR1 SGHRS and CDR2 YFSETQ. The length of the CDR3 is 14 residues. J gave up 9 bases and V 4 bases, and 10 bases lay outside the gene matches. CDR3 bases: TGCGCCAGCAGCCCCGGGGACAGGGCGGGTAGCTACACCTTC. This gives the protein CASSPGDRAGSYTF.

The chain joins TRBV5-1 to TRBJ1-3; D may be TRBD1 (5 bases). The CDR3 sequence is 13 residues long. The germline CDR1 and CDR2 sequences are SGHRS and YFSETQ. Trimming removed 4 bases at V and 7 bases at J, with 12 bases between. The CDR3 nucleotides read TGCGCCAGCAGCACGGATCCAGGGAACACCATATATTTT. Its protein product is CASSTDPGNTIYF.

The count of this clone is one. The chain has TRBV20-1 and TRBJ2-7; 7 nucleotides match TRBD1. CDR1 is DFQATT, CDR2 SNEGSKA, per germline (reference sequence). CDR3 length: 10 residues. Trimming cost V 7 bases and J 4 bases; bases outside gene matches: 1. For the CDR3, the DNA is TGCAGTGAGGGACAGTACGAGCAGTACTTC. Its translation is CSEGQYEQYF.

The CDR3 DNA sequence: TGTGCCAGCAGCAGTGGACTAAACTATGGCTACACCTTC. It encodes CASSSGLNYGYTF. The genes are TRBV7-2 and TRBJ1-2; D not resolved. CDR1 is SGHTA, CDR2 FQGNSA, per germline. The CDR3 has 13 residues. V shed 5 bases and J shed 2 bases, with 9 bases lying between them.